The present TCR beta chain was sequenced within a study of T cell repertoires in ileal Crohn's disease. General study results and limits: All patients with clonality above 26.8% had endoscopic recurrence.

The time point was: neoterminal ileum biopsy at postoperative endoscopy, about 6 months after surgery. This CDR3 has 14 amino acids. The V end was cut by 3 bases, the J end by 8 bases, with 14 bases between. The V gene's germline CDR1 is MNHNS and CDR2 SASEGT. Around 0.55 micrograms of biopsy DNA per sample underwent TCRB immunosequencing. The protocol was immunoSEQ multiplex PCR, while the TCRdb copy is restricted to in-frame clones and leaves out a portion. The table includes roughly 4,000 clones, around three quarters detected once. This clone is large within its sample. The antigen remains undetermined.

The chain links TRBV6-1 to TRBJ2-1, with a possible D match to TRBD1 (6 bases). Sequencing input: ileal tissue. This TCR derives from an adult with Crohn's disease. The CDR3 sequence: CASSDRGWGHEQFF. As DNA, the CDR3 is TGTGCCAGCAGTGATCGTGGGTGGGGGCATGAGCAGTTCTTC.